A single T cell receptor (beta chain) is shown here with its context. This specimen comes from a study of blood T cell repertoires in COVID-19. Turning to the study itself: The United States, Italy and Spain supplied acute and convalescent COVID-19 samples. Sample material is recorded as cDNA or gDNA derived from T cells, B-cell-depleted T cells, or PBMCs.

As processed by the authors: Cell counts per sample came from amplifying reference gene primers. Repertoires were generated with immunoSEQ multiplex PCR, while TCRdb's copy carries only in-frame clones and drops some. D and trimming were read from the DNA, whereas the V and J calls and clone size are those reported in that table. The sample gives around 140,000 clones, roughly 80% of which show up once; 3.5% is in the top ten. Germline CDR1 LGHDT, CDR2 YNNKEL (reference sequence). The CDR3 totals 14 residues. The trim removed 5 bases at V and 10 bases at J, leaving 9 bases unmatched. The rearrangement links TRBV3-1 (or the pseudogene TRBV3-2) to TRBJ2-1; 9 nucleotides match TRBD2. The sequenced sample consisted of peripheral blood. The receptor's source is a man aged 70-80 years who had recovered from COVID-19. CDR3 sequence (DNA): TGTGCCAGCAGCAAACAGGGACTAGCTGACGAGCAGTTCTTC. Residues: CASSKQGLADEQFF.